This TCR beta chain was captured by sequencing in a study of liver allograft versus peripheral blood T cells. Background on the study: The authors compared T cell receptor repertoires in transplanted livers with recipients' peripheral blood repertoires.

Whole-study results and caveats: Within liver allografts, T cell receptor repertoires were reportedly different from those in peripheral blood.

In its sample, this clonotype ranks as medium-sized. Antigen: not known. Using its own MiXCR run on the reads, TCRdb lists one record per CDR3 protein. This sample carries 4,000 to 6,000 distinct CDR3 sequences, under 20% of them seen once, and the ten largest clones take approximately 50%. The length of the CDR3 is 12 residues. Germline assignment: CDR1 MNHEY and CDR2 SVGAGI. J was trimmed by 8 bases and V by 5 bases; bases with no gene match: 3. The chain employs TRBV6-5 and TRBJ1-1, with 9 nucleotides matching TRBD1. The TCR was taken from a human patient who had a liver transplant. Some T cells may have come from the graft donor. The CDR3 here is CASSRDREEAFF. CDR3 nucleotide sequence: TGTGCCAGCAGTCGGGACAGGGAGGAAGCTTTCTTT.